This TCR beta chain was recorded in a study of blood T cells in healthy people across ages. The study isolated at least 6.5 million PBMCs from each sample. About this clonotype itself: Its antigen is not known.

This CDR3 contains 14 residues. The V gene's germline CDR1 is SGHTA and CDR2 FQGNSA. The study's findings and limits: A greater number of naive CD4+ cells and higher diversity distinguished long-lived donors from aged donors. Unsorted PBMCs blocked a conclusive comparison of naive and antigen-experienced cells. The recorded TCR beta diversity per million T cells decreased in a roughly linear manner with age.

A second PCR, run for about 6 to 12 cycles, used a sample-barcoded 5' primer plus a J-beta primer mix. TCRdb called the 5' RACE reads again in MiXCR, with one record for every CDR3 protein. The data show approximately 700,000 distinct CDR3 sequences, with approximately 30% seen just once and 15% held by the top ten. This rearrangement joins TRBV7-2 to TRBJ2-4; 9 positions agree with TRBD2. Judging by the DNA end, TRBJ2-7 fits better; the J call may be wrong. Sequenced sample: blood. This receptor was identified in a woman older than 75 in good health. Here the CDR3 DNA reads TGTGCCAGCAAAAGGATTAGCGGGAGCTACGAGCAGTACTTC. Translating it yields CASKRISGSYEQYF.